These 18 T cell receptor beta chains share one sample of origin, sequenced in a study of shared clonotypes between healthy human individuals. Using immunoSEQ multiplex PCR, the repertoire was profiled, and TCRdb retains in-frame clones only, with some absent. This sample yields about 2.4 million clones, of which 93% are seen a single time; roughly 0.39% belongs to the top ten. The sequencing sample was made of naive CD4+ T cells from PBMCs. The subset: CD45RA+ positively selected. Receptors were obtained from a man aged 18 to 30 in good health. Some clones in this sample may be carry-over from other donors' samples.

The chain couples TRBV7-8 to TRBJ1-2, with 8 bases aligning to TRBD1. The germline V gene has CDR1 SGHVS and CDR2 FQNEAQ. Trimming at V came to 2 bases and at J to 6 bases, leaving 11 bases not matched to a gene. This CDR3 region has 16 residues. CDR3 sequence reads: CASSLQDRGRAHGYTF. Written as DNA, the CDR3 is TGTGCCAGCAGCTTACAAGACAGGGGCAGGGCCCATGGCTACACCTTC.

This sequence joins TRBV5-4 and TRBJ2-3; 7 bases are shared with TRBD2. Germline-derived CDR1 and CDR2 are SGHNT and YYREEE (reference sequence). This CDR3 has 15 amino acids. V shed 5 bases, J shed 2 bases, and the junction held 8 bases outside the gene matches. CDR3 protein: CASRPTGTTTDTQYF. As DNA, the CDR3 is TGTGCCAGCAGACCAACCGGGACTACCACAGATACGCAGTATTTT.

With respect to this clone: Other DNA sequences in the sample encode the same CDR3. The V gene is TRBV5-1, the J gene TRBJ2-7; D is unresolved. Germline assignment: CDR1 SGHRS and CDR2 YFSETQ. CDR3 length equals 12 residues. The V end lost 2 bases, the J end lost 3 bases, and 6 bases lay between the germline ends. CDR3 nucleotides: TGCGCCAGCAGCTTAACTCTCTACGAGCAGTACTTC. This sequence encodes CASSLTLYEQYF.

To note about this clone: This CDR3 is also generated by other DNA sequences in the sample. The V and J genes are TRBV7-2 and TRBJ2-5; 8 bases are a match to TRBD2. Germline V lookup: CDR1 SGHTA, CDR2 FQGNSA. Trimming took 1 base from V and 1 from J; bases not matched to a gene: 5. The CDR3 sequence is 16 residues long. This CDR3 reads CASSLVGLAGQETQYF. CDR3 DNA: TGTGCCAGCAGCTTAGTTGGGCTAGCGGGCCAAGAGACCCAGTACTTC.

Only one count was recorded for this clone. V usage is TRBV30 and J usage is TRBJ2-5; no reliable D call. Germline V gene data show CDR1 as GTSNPN and CDR2 as SVGIG (reference sequence). The CDR3 extends over 14 amino acids. Trimming took 0 bases from V and 4 from J, leaving 12 bases between them. The CDR3 nucleotides are TGTGCCTGGAGTGTAGGGCAGCCTGGAGAGACCCAGTACTTC. This codes for CAWSVGQPGETQYF. The variable domain in full, with the rest retrieved from reference TRBV30 and TRBJ2-5, is SQTIHQWPATLVQPVGSPLSLECTVEGTSNPNLYWYRQAAGRGLQLLFYSVGIGQISSEVPQNLSASRPQDRQFILSSKKLLLSDSGFYLCAWSVGQPGETQYFGPGTRLLVL.

The genes are TRBV5-6 and TRBJ2-7; D gene unclear. The CDR3 runs 15 residues. CDR1 SGHDT and CDR2 YYEEEE come from the germline V gene. Trimming pared 5 bases from V and 2 bases from J, leaving 17 bases between. Here the CDR3 DNA reads TGTGCCAGCAGGGTAGGTGGCCCTGTCGCCTACGAGCAGTACTTC. Protein: CASRVGGPVAYEQYF.

This chain links TRBV21-1 with TRBJ2-7; the D call in the table, TRBD1, was not verified against the DNA. TRBV21-1 is described as a pseudogene. The CDR3 has 14 amino acids. The CDR3 spells CASTGTGVIYEQYF. The CDR3 nucleotides are TGTGCCAGCACAGGGACAGGAGTGATTTACGAGCAGTACTTC.

Concerning this clone itself: The sample carries other DNA sequences with the same CDR3. This chain joins TRBV7-3 and TRBJ2-2; 7 positions agree with TRBD2. Germline V CDR1 and CDR2: SGHTA, FQGTGA. The CDR3 is 13 amino acids. V lost 5 bases, J lost 5 bases, and 2 bases stayed unmatched. CDR3 DNA: TGTGCCAGCAGCCCGGGGGGAACCGGGGAGCTGTTTTTT. Residues: CASSPGGTGELFF.

The chain is built from TRBV18 and TRBJ2-7; D possibly matches TRBD1 or TRBD2 (5 bases each). The CDR3 covers 13 residues. Germline V CDR1 and CDR2: KGHSH, LQKENI. The germline V and J ends were trimmed by 0 bases and 5 bases, with 8 bases remaining between them. The CDR3 DNA reads as TGTGCCAGCTCACCACCGGGACCACACGAGCAGTACTTC. Protein product: CASSPPGPHEQYF.

The chain joins TRBV14 to TRBJ1-2; D remains unclear. V lost 2 bases to trimming and J lost 4 bases, with 11 bases between them. Germline CDR1 and CDR2: SGHDN and FVKESK. The CDR3 extends over 14 amino acids. The CDR3 is CASSQMPGGYGYTF. The CDR3 coding sequence is TGTGCCAGCAGCCAAATGCCAGGCGGCTATGGCTACACCTTC.

The chain uses TRBV7-9 and TRBJ2-3; D possibly matches TRBD1 or TRBD2 (5 bases each). Trimming left V 1 base short and J 2 bases short, with 16 bases between. From germline, CDR1 is SEHNR and CDR2 FQNEAQ (reference sequence). The CDR3 totals 17 residues. The DNA for the CDR3 is TGTGCCAGCAGCTTAGTCGGGGCAGGGCGGATCACAGATACGCAGTATTTT. Translating gives CASSLVGAGRITDTQYF. The complete variable domain, with remaining parts taken from reference TRBV7-9 and TRBJ2-3, reads DTGVSQNPRHKITKRGQNVTFRCDPISEHNRLYWYRQTLGQGPEFLTYFQNEAQLEKSRLLSDRFSAERPKGSFSTLEIQRTEQGDSAMYLCASSLVGAGRITDTQYFGPGTRLTVL.

The gene calls are TRBV10-1 and TRBJ2-2; possibly TRBD1 or TRBD2 for D (5 bases each). Trimming cost V 0 bases and J 1 base, with 15 bases left between them. The CDR3 spans 18 residues. CDR1 and CDR2 from the germline V gene are WNHNN and SYGVQD (reference sequence). The CDR3 protein is CASSESKYVGENTGELFF. The CDR3 DNA reads TGCGCCAGCAGTGAGTCGAAGTATGTGGGGGAGAACACCGGGGAGCTGTTTTTT.

The chain's CDR3 is CATLFGAGVGELFF. CDR3 DNA sequence: TGTGCCACCTTGTTTGGAGCGGGAGTTGGGGAGCTGTTTTTT. This sequence joins TRBV28 and TRBJ2-2; 8 nucleotides line up with TRBD2. This CDR3 is 14 amino acids long. The V segment lost 10 bases and the J segment 8 bases; nucleotides outside the gene matches: 12. The V gene's germline CDR1 is MDHEN and CDR2 SYDVKM.

The chain links TRBV18 to TRBJ1-3; tentatively, D is TRBD1 (5 bases). The V and J ends lost 2 bases and 0 bases respectively, with 11 bases between them. The germline V gene has CDR1 KGHSH and CDR2 LQKENI. The CDR3 loop spans 16 amino acids. The CDR3, as DNA: TGTGCCAGCTCACCAGTCCCAGGGCCCTCTGGAAACACCATATATTTT. This sequence encodes CASSPVPGPSGNTIYF.

The V and J genes are TRBV5-4 and TRBJ2-5, with D uncertain. The CDR3 totals 13 residues. The ends were cut back, 4 bases at V and 5 bases at J, with 12 bases in the middle. CDR1 is SGHNT, CDR2 YYREEE, per germline (reference sequence). The CDR3 region is CASSPTQEETQYF. CDR3 coding DNA: TGTGCCAGCAGCCCTACGCAGGAGGAGACCCAGTACTTC.

This chain connects TRBV7-9 to TRBJ1-2; 11 bases line up with TRBD1. The CDR3 is 16 amino acids. V shed 1 base and J 7 bases; nucleotides not matched to a gene: 8. CDR1 is SEHNR, CDR2 FQNEAQ, per germline (reference sequence). The CDR3 region is CASSLGAGQGASGYTF. The DNA of the CDR3 is TGTGCCAGCAGCTTAGGGGCTGGACAGGGGGCTTCTGGCTACACCTTC. The entire variable domain, with the rest obtained from reference TRBV7-9 and TRBJ1-2, is as follows: DTGVSQNPRHKITKRGQNVTFRCDPISEHNRLYWYRQTLGQGPEFLTYFQNEAQLEKSRLLSDRFSAERPKGSFSTLEIQRTEQGDSAMYLCASSLGAGQGASGYTFGSGTRLTVV.

The chain uses TRBV19 and TRBJ2-6; D possibly uses TRBD1 or TRBD2 (7 bases each). V shed 6 bases and J shed 1 base, with 13 bases lying between them. This CDR3 spans 16 amino acids. Germline loops: CDR1 LNHDA, CDR2 SQIVND (reference sequence). The CDR3 region is CASSHQGGSGANVLTF. CDR3 in DNA: TGTGCCAGTAGCCACCAGGGGGGGTCTGGGGCCAACGTCCTGACTTTC.

The rearrangement links TRBV6-1 to TRBJ2-7; D might be TRBD1 (6 bases). The CDR3 extends over 13 amino acids. Trimming took 6 bases from V and 2 from J, leaving 11 bases between them. The V gene's germline CDR1 is MNHNS and CDR2 SASEGT. CDR3 in amino acids: CASRGGPAYEQYF. CDR3 bases: TGTGCCAGCAGAGGGGGTCCTGCCTACGAGCAGTACTTC.